This TCR beta chain is from a study of naive and memory T cell subsets. Germline V gene lookup returns CDR1 SGHKS and CDR2 YYEKEE (reference sequence). The CDR3 loop spans 13 amino acids. Trimming cost V 4 bases and J 5 bases; bases outside gene matches: 5. Study-wide findings and caveats: Clonotypes here are unpaired alpha or beta chain sequences. Diversity fell and Gini index rose from naive through CM, EM, EMRA.

This clonotype was detected ten times or more. Its antigen remains unknown. Both TRBC1 and TRBC2 were covered by a beta constant-region primer of two equimolar oligonucleotides. Four rounds of PCR amplified the ligated cDNA using nested alpha and beta constant-region primers plus SP2. The cDNA 3' end received a ligated single-stranded oligonucleotide carrying the SP2 primer and a 12-nucleotide UMI. TCRdb re-called the UMI-ligation and nested PCR reads with MiXCR, one entry per CDR3 protein. The table shows 20,000 to 25,000 distinct CDR3 sequences, with around 10% occurring only once. The TCR originated in a human donor in good health. The rearrangement uses TRBV5-5 and TRBJ1-1, with 7 bases identical to TRBD1. Sequencing used central memory CD8+ T cells from blood. CDR3 DNA sequence: TGTGCCAGCAGCGGATACAGGGGAACTGAAGCTTTCTTT. Protein sequence: CASSGYRGTEAFF.